The T cell receptor beta chain under discussion was sequenced for a study of T-cell memory formation after mild COVID-19. 5'RACE, which relied on constant-segment primers, yielded TCR alpha and TCR beta cDNA libraries carrying sample barcodes and UMIs. TCRdb processed the 5' RACE reads anew with MiXCR; each CDR3 protein has one entry. The sample holds hundreds of thousands of distinct CDR3 sequences, roughly 17% seen once. Findings and caveats of the study: Nothing confirmed that second-wave clones peaking on day 37 were specific for SARS-CoV-2.

From germline, CDR1 is SNHLY and CDR2 FYNNEI. The CDR3 sequence is 15 residues long. Concerning this clonotype: What it binds is unknown. The junction does not match germline at one end; this may be a read error.

The sequencing sample was made of PBMCs or a T cell subset sorted from them (not recorded which). The sequence was collected from an adult woman who had mild COVID-19 (a few samples of this study predate the infection). Cell type and time point are not known. The chain combines TRBV2 with TRBJ1-6, with 10 bases lining up with TRBD1. The CDR3 DNA reads as TGTGCCAGCAGGGGACAGGGGCTCGATAATTCACACCTCCACTTT. It specifies CASRGQGLDNSHLHF.